This T cell receptor beta chain was identified in a study of a mutant IDH1 vaccine in newly diagnosed glioma. Of note for this clone: As yet, its antigen is unknown.

Data came from immunoSEQ multiplex PCR; TCRdb stores just in-frame clones and leaves some out. The sample lists about 38,000 clones; approximately 80% were seen once. This CDR3 is built from 13 residues. Germline assignment: CDR1 SNHLY and CDR2 FYNNEI. The ends lost 5 bases at V and 2 bases at J; junction bases unmatched: 2. Time point denoted: week 5, during vaccination. All doses held 300 ug of mutant IDH1 20-mer peptide, with topical imiquimod. The origin of this receptor is a man aged 35 to 55 with glioma. Material: PBMCs, obtained from a glioma patient whose treatment included an IDH1 peptide vaccine. The genes are TRBV2 and TRBJ2-5; TRBD1 matches 7 bases. The DNA for the CDR3 is TGTGCCAGCAGTTCGACAGGGCAAGAGACCCAGTACTTC. It yields the protein CASSSTGQETQYF.